This T cell receptor beta chain was recovered during a study of post-analysis software for immune sequencing data (dated by TCRdb to 2014 to 2015). Describing the broader study: Relapsing-remitting, secondary progressive and progressive-relapsing multiple sclerosis were recorded as disease courses, and subtype annotation was lacking for some patients. The patient repertoires were compared against 11 previously published healthy control repertoires obtained from donors aged roughly 6 to 26 years. A subset of samples was prepared in parallel using single-end sample barcoding, then pooled and co-amplified after Illumina adapter ligation.

CDR1 and CDR2, per the germline V gene (reference sequence), are DFQATT and SNEGSKA. The CDR3 contains 13 residues, cysteine and phenylalanine counted. Only the CDR3 portion is preserved as DNA: 39 bases, with reading frame beginning at the first base. TCR beta repertoires were profiled from peripheral blood of roughly 13 young patients with multiple sclerosis to demonstrate the VDJtools post-analysis software. Multiple sclerosis patients were children and adolescents aged roughly 6 to 16 years. The paper's findings and limits, for the study overall: Significantly lower normalized Chao1 diversity was found in multiple sclerosis patients than in controls, suggesting substantial peripheral T-cell clonal expansion. Direct clustering with F measure revealed strong co-clustering of samples prepared in the same batch, which led to a batch-effect correction. The control group was slightly older than the multiple sclerosis patient group. Patients showed significantly higher frequencies than controls for five TRBV segments, among them TRBV5-6, TRBV5-1 and TRBV20-1.

To prepare the library, PCR was applied. The sequencing machine was an Illumina HiSeq 2500. Unique molecular identifiers were incorporated into TCR beta cDNA libraries to reduce PCR and sequencing biases. About 500,000 cDNA molecules were obtained for every 1 to 10 million input T cells, so each molecule roughly corresponded to one T cell. The patient libraries were prepared and sequenced with the same protocol used for the earlier healthy control dataset. Samples belonging to the same batch were prepared together, multiplexed and sequenced on a shared HiSeq lane. The paper's processing steps were these. Raw barcoded reads were processed with MIGEC, and single-read molecular identifier groups were discarded before consensus assembly and CDR3 extraction. Clonotype tables were post-analysed with VDJtools, and diversity was normalized by down-sampling all datasets to the smallest sample size. In repertoire overlap clustering, CDR3 amino acid sequences, but not nucleotide sequences, were matched to correct batch-related cross-sample contamination. The raw public reads went through TCRdb reprocessing: fastp at Q25, MiXCR clone calling, in-frame beta chains kept. Identical CDR3 protein sequences are pooled into one entry, listed with their most common genes and DNA. The V and J calls and clone size are TCRdb's, not the authors'. The sample table lists fewer than 850,000 distinct CDR3 sequences, just under 30% of them with a count of one. 0.5% to 0.6% of the sample goes to the ten largest clones.

Remarks on this clonotype: Which antigen it targets is not known. No per-base quality is available; no much larger clone lies one base away.

Sequences were obtained from blood. The sequence derives from a girl aged 10 to 17 with multiple sclerosis. The chain links TRBV20-1 with TRBJ1-5, and TRBD1 aligns with 7 junction nucleotides. The nucleotide sequence reads TGCAGCGCACACGGGACAGATACTCAGCCCCAGCATTTT. It encodes CSAHGTDTQPQHF.